One sample yielded the 14 T cell receptor beta chains listed below, sequenced in a study of beta chain features in type 1 diabetes (dated by TCRdb to the late 2010s). Receptor amplification or capture employed the immunoSEQ multiplex PCR assay. The entire isolated RNA was reverse transcribed using the High Capacity cDNA Reverse Transcription Kit, and thus expressed TCRB transcripts were sequenced. In its TCRdb copy, this immuneACCESS table keeps in-frame sequences only and misses some clones. Where compared with another copy, unresolved V genes explain less than half of these, and the others have no known cause. This sample comprises 350,000 to 400,000 clones, more than 13% of them detected only once. The ten top clones hold about 0.02% of the sample. Sequencing was performed on naive CD4+ T cells from blood. In the paper's terms, the cell subset or site label means: true naive CD4+ T cells. Receptors were obtained from a woman aged 18-30 years in good health.

This clone was recorded a few times. The chain is built from TRBV5-1 and TRBJ2-5; 10 bases agree with TRBD2. Germline V gene data show CDR1 as SGHRS and CDR2 as YFSETQ. This CDR3 has 14 amino acids. V lost 4 bases, J lost 3 bases, and 3 bases stayed unmatched. The CDR3 loop reads CASSPLAGEETQYF. CDR3 coding DNA: TGCGCCAGCAGCCCCCTAGCGGGAGAAGAGACCCAGTACTTC.

The J gene is TRBJ2-1, the V gene TRBV30; TRBD2 aligns across 13 bases. Germline-derived CDR1 and CDR2 are GTSNPN and SVGIG (reference sequence). The V segment lost 3 bases and the J segment 4 bases; nucleotides outside the gene matches: 3. The CDR3 loop spans 15 amino acids. CDR3 coding DNA: TGTGCCTGGAGGAAGACTAGCGGGAGGTACAATGAGCAGTTCTTC. Translated, it gives CAWRKTSGRYNEQFF.

The CDR3 protein is CASSLHRQGLKYSNQPQHF. CDR3 nucleotides: TGCGCCAGCAGTCTACATAGACAGGGCCTTAAATATAGCAATCAGCCCCAGCATTTT. The genes are TRBV23-1 and TRBJ1-5, with 7 bases matching TRBD1. TRBV23-1 is an open reading frame, and its role is uncertain. CDR3 length: 19 amino acids. Trimming removed 4 bases from V and 0 bases from J; junction bases left unmatched: 15.

This chain connects TRBV18 to TRBJ2-1; D might be TRBD2 (6 bases). The CDR3 loop spans 17 amino acids. With 3 bases removed from V and 2 bases from J, the gap between germline ends came to 17 bases. Germline V CDR1 and CDR2: KGHSH, LQKENI. The CDR3 coding sequence is TGTGCCAGCTCACCCCAGAAGGAGGGAATTACCTACAATGAGCAGTTCTTC. Translating it yields CASSPQKEGITYNEQFF.

This clone has just a few counts. CDR3 loop: CASSILAGGPNLLNEQFF. In nucleotides, the CDR3 is TGTGCCAGCAGCATACTAGCGGGAGGTCCGAACTTACTCAATGAGCAGTTCTTC. The chain uses TRBV5-6 and TRBJ2-1; 12 bases align to TRBD2. CDR3 length: 18 residues. Trimming at V came to 4 bases and at J to 6 bases, leaving 14 bases not matched to a gene. Germline loops: CDR1 SGHDT, CDR2 YYEEEE.

This clone was observed a handful of times. The chain couples TRBV29-1 to TRBJ2-7, with D hard to call. Trimming took off 4 bases at V and 2 bases at J, with 12 bases between the two ends. CDR1 is SQVTM, CDR2 ANQGSEA, per germline. The CDR3 length is 13 residues. The CDR3 DNA reads as TGCAGCGTTGCAAGGAGAATTGCCTACGAGCAGTACTTC. It yields the protein CSVARRIAYEQYF.

In this sample, this clone turned up a few times. The V call is TRBV29-1, the J call TRBJ2-5, with D possibly TRBD2 on 6 matching bases. Per the germline V gene, CDR1 is SQVTM and CDR2 is ANQGSEA. This CDR3 region has 15 residues. V lost 6 bases and J 5 bases, leaving 22 bases between the germline ends. CDR3 bases: TGCAGCGTCGCCCATGGGACTGCCTCTCGGGAGACCCAGTACTTC. It is translated as CSVAHGTASRETQYF.

This clone was recorded a few times. This rearrangement joins TRBV23-1 to TRBJ2-7; D might be TRBD1 (6 bases). TRBV23-1 is given ORF status, its function remaining uncertain. The CDR3 totals 12 residues. V lost 9 bases and J 5 bases, leaving 14 bases between the germline ends. The CDR3 coding sequence is TGCGCCAGTCCATCCAGGGGCCACGAGCAGTACTTC. It yields the protein CASPSRGHEQYF.

This clone was observed a handful of times. The rearrangement links TRBV18 to TRBJ1-5, with a weak D call TRBD1 (5 bases). Germline CDR1 KGHSH, CDR2 LQKENI. This CDR3 region has 14 residues. Trimming cost V 2 bases and J 5 bases, with 10 bases left between them. CDR3 residues: CASSPRTNYQPQHF. CDR3 DNA: TGTGCCAGCTCACCAAGGACAAATTATCAGCCCCAGCATTTT.

This rearrangement joins TRBV28 to TRBJ2-1; D remains unclear. Germline-derived CDR1 and CDR2 are MDHEN and SYDVKM. The CDR3 is 14 amino acids. The V end was cut by 4 bases, the J end by 4 bases, with 11 bases between. The CDR3 region is CASSSGPVYNEQFF. DNA for the CDR3: TGTGCCAGCAGTTCCGGTCCTGTTTACAATGAGCAGTTCTTC.

The chain employs TRBV28 and TRBJ2-3; D is unresolved. This CDR3 has 14 residues. Trimming took 3 bases from V and 4 from J, leaving 11 bases between them. Germline assignment: CDR1 MDHEN and CDR2 SYDVKM. The DNA for the CDR3 is TGTGCCAGCAGTTTTGCTCCGGTTCCAGATACGCAGTATTTT. Translating it yields CASSFAPVPDTQYF.

This clone appeared a few times. The genes are TRBV7-2 and TRBJ2-3; 10 nucleotides match TRBD2. The J segment lost 3 bases and the V segment lost 0 bases, leaving 6 bases of the junction unmatched. The CDR3 contains 17 residues. Germline CDR1 and CDR2: SGHTA and FQGNSA. CDR3 DNA sequence: TGTGCCAGCAGCTTAGCGCATCTAGCGGGAGTGACAGATACGCAGTATTTT. Translating gives CASSLAHLAGVTDTQYF.

This chain connects TRBV9 to TRBJ2-7; the match to TRBD2 covers 7 bases. CDR3 size: 15 residues. The germline V gene encodes CDR1 SGDLS and CDR2 YYNGEE. V was clipped by 0 bases and J by 4 bases; unmatched bases: 7. The CDR3 coding sequence is TGTGCCAGCAGCGTAGGGGCTAGCGGACGGTACGAGCAGTACTTC. Encoded protein: CASSVGASGRYEQYF.

The rearrangement links TRBV7-6 to TRBJ2-1, with TRBD2 matching over 10 bases. Trimming took 5 bases from V and 6 from J; bases not matched to a gene: 7. CDR1 is SGHVS and CDR2 is FNYEAQ in the germline V gene. The CDR3 runs to 15 residues. This CDR3 is CASSRGTSALNEQFF. CDR3 nucleotides: TGTGCCAGCAGCCGCGGGACTAGCGCCCTCAATGAGCAGTTCTTC.